This T cell receptor beta chain came from a study of shared clonotypes between healthy human individuals (TCRdb year 2020). About the full investigation: Three men and two women, aged 18 to 49 years, made up the cohort. Blood TCR repertoires of about five healthy adults were deeply sequenced to estimate repertoire size and the extent of clonotype sharing between individuals. Each donor's leukapheresis produced roughly between roughly 0.9 and 9 billion PBMCs. For each donor, CD4 naive and CD4 memory were each run on three plates, CD8 naive on two plates, and CD8 memory on one plate. To increase sequencing depth and limit assay-specific biases, TCR repertoire library preparation and sequencing were carried out by different laboratories using diverse techniques.

This clone was detected once. Its antigen is not yet known. No base-level quality is on record; no much larger clone is a single base apart. Using the deep immunoSEQ assay, multiplex PCR amplified TCR CDR3 regions from genomic DNA. Extracted genomic DNA from each cell subset was distributed evenly across all wells of several immunoSEQ 96-well plates, and each plate was treated as a replicate. For sorted subsets, 200 to 250 ng genomic DNA, equal to tens of thousands of T cell genomes, was loaded into each replicate PCR. The purified libraries were quantified using a Qubit 3.0 fluorometer, sized with a Bioanalyzer 2100, and then quantified again using the KAPA Library Quantification kit. Every immunoSEQ 96-well plate was sequenced on a dedicated single-read 150-cycle Illumina NextSeq 550 flow cell. The paper's processing steps were these. Because the immunoSEQ output held only junctional sequences and lacked quality scores, the filtering could not match the filtering applied to full-length reads. To assign V/J genes and CDR3, sequences were annotated against IMGT germline references using PyIR, a Python wrapper for IgBLAST v1.9. Reads were removed for weak V/J assignments (E-value above 1e-6), missing CDR3, stop codons, out-of-frame junctions, or ambiguous translated residues. V3J clonotypes were defined by identical inferred V gene, J gene, and CDR3 amino acid sequence. Percentage overlap between repertoires was computed as shared unique clonotypes divided by the size of the smaller repertoire. Richness of each repertoire was evaluated using RTK rarefaction, the Chao1 estimator, and Recon v2.1 estimates of unobserved clonotypes. OLGA was used to compute generation probabilities for all TCRbeta clonotypes that the gDNA method yielded from a few donors. The table comes from immuneACCESS by way of TCRdb, which keeps in-frame sequences with V and J called. Part of the clones is missing from these tables; in studies checked, under half for an unresolved V gene and the rest for unknown reasons. That table gives V, J and clone size, and the DNA gave D and trimming. This sample lists approximately 2.4 million clones; approximately 94% were detected once. About 0.13% of the sample is taken by the ten largest.

Reading the germline V gene gives CDR1 KGHSH and CDR2 LQKENI. V loses 2 bases at its end and J loses 6 bases; junction bases beyond the gene matches: 7. The cysteine opens and the phenylalanine closes a CDR3 of 14 amino acids. Here the CDR3 DNA is all that survives: 42 bases in frame from base 1. Healthy HIV-negative adults with no recently reported acute infections or vaccinations were included as donors. All donors were Caucasian adults living in Nashville, Tennessee, USA. CD4+ T cells were enriched by magnetic negative selection, after which naive cells were positively selected on CD45RA and the negative fraction was taken as the memory subset. Blood was obtained by leukapheresis, after which PBMCs were separated by Ficoll-Histopaque density gradient centrifugation and cryopreserved in liquid nitrogen vapor phase. Analytical flow cytometry was used to check the purity and quantity of every magnetically sorted T cell population. Genomic DNA was isolated from each sorted fraction and quantified by UV absorbance on a Nanodrop 2000c.

The investigation overall reported the following: Sampling was limited to blood, and TCR repertoires in tissue likely differ from TCR repertoires in blood. Incomplete sequencing was indicated by rarefaction of sorted-subset datasets, despite the large sequencing depth. Compared with non-shared clonotypes, clonotypes shared by all four sorted-subset donors had higher generation probabilities. About 4.5% of naive CD4, 3.5% of naive CD8, approximately 2% of memory CD4, and roughly 0.4% of memory CD8 clonotypes were shared across several donors. The genetic and exposure-history diversity represented was limited by the small number of donors. Pairwise subsampling led to the expectation that sequencing depth would affect the degree of clonotype sharing among donors. Estimated clonotype richness was generally larger for naive than for memory subsets.

The sequenced material came from naive CD4+ T cells sorted from blood. Interpreted using the paper, the cell subset or site label stands for: CD45RA+ positively selected. This TCR was recovered from a man younger than 30 in good health. The rearranged chain carries TRBV18 and TRBJ2-7; 7 central nucleotides agree with TRBD1. The CDR3 corresponds to CASSPSTGSIEQYF. The DNA is TGTGCCAGCTCACCATCGACAGGGAGTATCGAGCAGTACTTC.